This entry lists 17 T cell receptor beta chains sequenced from one sample in a study of long-term antiretroviral therapy in people with HIV. The run of the v3.0 immunoSEQ assay was at survey level. Generated by immunoSEQ multiplex PCR, the TCRdb table keeps only in-frame clones and is missing some. Of over 15,000 clones in the sample, about 89% were seen once. Sample: unsorted PBMCs, taken 0.5 years after starting antiretroviral therapy. All receptors come from a man between 35 and 55 years old with HIV.

V and J are TRBV28 and TRBJ1-2; TRBD1 is a possible D gene (5 bases). The V gene lost 4 bases and the J gene lost 9 bases, with 18 bases spanning the gap. This CDR3 comprises 14 residues. Germline CDR1 is MDHEN and CDR2 is SYDVKM. CDR3 DNA: TGTGCCAGCAGTTCCTCGGGACTTTATAACCGCTACACCTTC. This encodes CASSSSGLYNRYTF.

The chain has TRBV7-9 and TRBJ1-1, with a weak D call TRBD1 (6 bases). Germline CDR1 SEHNR, CDR2 FQNEAQ (reference sequence). The length of the CDR3 is 15 residues. Trimming shortened V by 1 base and J by 6 bases, and 15 bases separated the two germline ends. CDR3 sequence (DNA): TGTGCCAGCAGCTTAGGAGGGGGGGCCTACCCTGAAGCTTTCTTT. It codes for CASSLGGGAYPEAFF.

V is TRBV7-9 and J is TRBJ2-5; D possibly corresponds to TRBD1 (5 bases). Germline-derived CDR1 and CDR2 are SEHNR and FQNEAQ (reference sequence). The CDR3 is made up of 14 amino acids. V was trimmed by 2 bases and J by 5 bases, leaving 12 bases between them. The CDR3 DNA follows: TGTGCCAGCAGCTTAATGGCAGGGCCGGAGACCCAGTACTTC. This translates into CASSLMAGPETQYF.

The chain combines TRBV14 with TRBJ1-6; D is unresolved. V was pared by 1 base and J by 12 bases, with 7 bases between. Germline V gene data show CDR1 as SGHDN and CDR2 as FVKESK. The CDR3 extends over 12 amino acids. CDR3 sequence: CASSQGSGPLHF. In nucleotides, the CDR3 is TGTGCCAGCAGCCAAGGGTCAGGACCCCTCCACTTT.

J is TRBJ2-6 and V is TRBV6-4; D is undetermined. The CDR3 length is 15 residues. Trimming took off 8 bases at V and 0 bases at J, with 11 bases between the two ends. Germline-derived CDR1 and CDR2 are MRHNA and SNTAGT. CDR3 protein: CASSTANSGANVLTF. CDR3 coding DNA: TGTGCCAGCTCAACAGCGAACTCTGGGGCCAACGTCCTGACTTTC.

The J gene is TRBJ2-1, the V gene TRBV5-1, with D tentatively TRBD1 (5 bases). CDR1 is SGHRS and CDR2 is YFSETQ in the germline V gene. Trimming removed 4 bases at V and 5 bases at J, with 13 bases between. The CDR3 is made up of 14 amino acids. The CDR3 DNA reads as TGCGCCAGCAGCCAAGGGGTCACAGACAATGAGCAGTTCTTC. Its protein is CASSQGVTDNEQFF.

This clone was found a few times. This chain links TRBV12-5 with TRBJ1-5; D unclear. The CDR3 length is 13 residues. Trimming stripped 6 bases from V and 4 bases from J, with 10 bases between. The germline gives CDR1 LGHNT, CDR2 FRNRAP. The CDR3 DNA follows: TGTGCTAGTGGCGCGACCCAAAATCAGCCCCAGCATTTT. It specifies CASGATQNQPQHF.

This clone was recorded once. V is TRBV20-1 and J is TRBJ1-1; D possibly corresponds to TRBD1 (6 bases). The germline V gene has CDR1 DFQATT and CDR2 SNEGSKA (reference sequence). Trimming took 1 base from V and 6 from J, leaving 6 bases between them. The CDR3 has 11 amino acids. CDR3 sequence (DNA): TGCAGTGCTAGAGGGGGGCCTGAAGCTTTCTTT. It codes for CSARGGPEAFF.

The V and J genes are TRBV29-1 and TRBJ1-5, with 9 bases identical to TRBD1. V lost 4 bases and J lost 4; bases outside the gene matches: 2. The germline V gene encodes CDR1 SQVTM and CDR2 ANQGSEA. This CDR3 spans 13 amino acids. The DNA of the CDR3 is TGCAGCGTTGCTGACAGGGGGAATCAGCCCCAGCATTTT. Translated: CSVADRGNQPQHF. The full variable domain, in which reference TRBV29-1 and TRBJ1-5 provide the parts outside the CDR3, is SAVISQKPSRDICQRGTSLTIQCQVDSQVTMMFWYRQQPGQSLTLIATANQGSEATYESGFVIDKFPISRPNLTFSTLTVSNMSPEDSSIYLCSVADRGNQPQHFGDGTRLSIL.

For the CDR3, the DNA is TGTGCCAGCAGTTCTACAGGGGACTCCTACAATGAGCAGTTCTTC. This codes for CASSSTGDSYNEQFF. V is TRBV28 and J is TRBJ2-1; 7 bases line up with TRBD1. CDR1 and CDR2 (germline): MDHEN, SYDVKM. The CDR3 is made up of 15 amino acids. The ends lost 4 bases at V and 0 bases at J; junction bases unmatched: 3.

The chain carries TRBV11-2 and TRBJ2-7; no clear D. V shed 1 base and J shed 6 bases, with 7 bases lying between them. This CDR3 spans 12 amino acids. Per the germline V gene, CDR1 is SGHAT and CDR2 is FQNNGV. In DNA form, the CDR3 reads TGTGCCAGCAGCTTAGGCGCAGGCGAGCAGTACTTC. The encoded protein is CASSLGAGEQYF.

Here the CDR3 reads CASSLRTGNTEAFF. As DNA, the CDR3 is TGCGCCAGCAGCCTTCGGACAGGAAACACTGAAGCTTTCTTT. The rearrangement joins TRBV5-1 to TRBJ1-1, with TRBD1 matching over 7 bases. V trimming: 4 bases; J trimming: 2 bases; junction bases outside the gene matches: 5. The CDR3 spans 14 residues. Germline V gene lookup returns CDR1 SGHRS and CDR2 YFSETQ.

This chain uses TRBV15 with TRBJ2-1, with 8 bases identical to TRBD2. Trimming cost V 8 bases and J 7 bases; bases outside gene matches: 13. The CDR3 consists of 15 residues. CDR1 is LNHNV, CDR2 YYDKDF, per germline (reference sequence). CDR3 residues: CATSKVGGGGNEQFF. DNA of the CDR3: TGTGCCACCTCTAAAGTCGGGGGGGGCGGGAATGAGCAGTTCTTC.

The chain carries TRBV7-3 and TRBJ2-2; 14 bases fit TRBD2. V lost 2 bases, J lost 5 bases, and 10 bases stayed unmatched. CDR1 is SGHTA and CDR2 is FQGTGA in the germline V gene. The CDR3 spans 19 residues. The CDR3 loop is CASSLLRLAGGSGTGELFF. As DNA, the CDR3 is TGTGCCAGCAGCTTACTCCGACTAGCGGGAGGGTCGGGGACCGGGGAGCTGTTTTTT.

The rearrangement uses TRBV19 and TRBJ1-1; D gene ambiguous. CDR3 size: 13 residues. Trimming took off 4 bases at V and 6 bases at J, with 12 bases between the two ends. Germline V CDR1 and CDR2: LNHDA, SQIVND (reference sequence). CDR3 loop: CASSTPQLAEAFF. CDR3 DNA sequence: TGTGCCAGTAGTACTCCGCAGTTGGCTGAAGCTTTCTTT.

V usage is TRBV14 and J usage is TRBJ2-7; TRBD2 matches 10 bases. The V segment lost 3 bases and the J segment 0 bases; nucleotides outside the gene matches: 5. The CDR3 is 16 residues long. The V gene's germline CDR1 is SGHDN and CDR2 FVKESK. The CDR3 region has the DNA TGTGCCAGCAGCCAGCAAGTAGCGGGGGGCTCCTACGAGCAGTACTTC. Its protein is CASSQQVAGGSYEQYF.

V gene TRBV6-1 combines with J gene TRBJ1-1; 11 nucleotides line up with TRBD1. V lost 7 bases and J lost 4; bases outside the gene matches: 5. CDR1 MNHNS and CDR2 SASEGT come from the germline V gene. This CDR3 contains 14 residues. The CDR3 coding sequence is TGTGCCAGCACCCTTGGGACAGGGGGCACTGAAGCTTTCTTT. This codes for CASTLGTGGTEAFF.